This T cell receptor (beta chain) was found in a study of blood T cell repertoires in COVID-19. In the study overall: COVID-19 samples collected from the United States, Italy and Spain covered acute and convalescent phases. PBMCs, B-cell-depleted T cells, or T cells provided the cDNA or gDNA that made up the material.

V lost 4 bases to trimming and J lost 4 bases, with 17 bases between them. The germline CDR1 and CDR2 sequences are SGHTS and YDEGEE. The CDR3 runs 15 residues. Source study methods: Researchers report that nucleated cell counts were estimated from reference gene primer amplification. Using immunoSEQ multiplex PCR, the repertoire was profiled, and TCRdb retains in-frame clones only, with some absent. That table supplies the V and J calls and clone size; D and trimming were determined from the DNA. Seen here are more than 150,000 clones, approximately 86% observed once, and the top ten hold about 8.2%.

Sequencing used peripheral blood. The chain employs TRBV5-8 and TRBJ1-2, with D possibly TRBD1 on 5 matching bases. The receptor was isolated from a man aged 55 to 70 with acute or convalescent COVID-19. The CDR3 DNA sequence: TGTGCCAGCAGCAAACAGGCTGGGTTCGGCTATGGCTACACCTTC. The encoded protein is CASSKQAGFGYGYTF.